This passage covers 13 T cell receptor beta chains from one sample sequenced in a study of T cells in Graves' hyperthyroidism and ophthalmopathy. The investigators amplified TCR beta CDR3 regions from RNA transcripts. HTBI primers were the set used in a first-round RT-PCR of the TCR CDR3. Via MiXCR, TCRdb re-called the multiplex PCR reads, giving one row per CDR3 protein. The sample carries 490,000 or so distinct CDR3 sequences, just under 20% recorded once. Material for sequencing was blood. The receptors come from a middle-aged man with Graves' ophthalmopathy.

J is TRBJ2-7 and V is TRBV20-1; 9 nucleotides align to TRBD1. This CDR3 has 14 residues. The germline V gene has CDR1 DFQATT and CDR2 SNEGSKA (reference sequence). V lost 6 bases, J lost 2 bases, and 8 bases stayed unmatched. The DNA for the CDR3 is TGCAGTGCGGAGAGACAGGGGGTCACCTACGAGCAGTACTTC. Encoded protein: CSAERQGVTYEQYF.

In its sample, this clonotype was seen many times. The DNA for the CDR3 is TGTGCCAGGGGGACTACCTCCCGCAATGAGCAGTTCTTC. As protein: CARGTTSRNEQFF. The rearrangement uses TRBV2 and TRBJ2-1; 7 bases are a match to TRBD2. Trimming took 9 bases from V and 6 from J; bases not matched to a gene: 8. Germline assignment: CDR1 SNHLY and CDR2 FYNNEI. This CDR3 has 13 residues.

The V gene is TRBV27, the J gene TRBJ2-1; maybe TRBD2 (7 bases). Germline CDR1 is MNHEY and CDR2 is SMNVEV (reference sequence). The V end lost 11 bases, the J end lost 6 bases, and 17 bases lay between the germline ends. The CDR3 loop spans 13 amino acids. The CDR3 region is CALGAGALNEQFF. The CDR3 DNA reads TGTGCCCTGGGGGCGGGGGCACTCAATGAGCAGTTCTTC.

The gene calls are TRBV5-1 and TRBJ2-2, with 8 bases that match TRBD1. The junction had 19 bases not matched to a gene; V was cut back by 9 bases and J by 0 bases. CDR3 length: 19 residues. Germline CDR1 SGHRS, CDR2 YFSETQ. The DNA for the CDR3 is TGCGCCAACAGTCCCGGACAGGGAGAAGTGGGCGCGAACACCGGGGAGCTGTTTTTT. It codes for CANSPGQGEVGANTGELFF.

This clonotype has ten or more counts. The rearrangement links TRBV28 to TRBJ1-1; D is unresolved. The CDR3 loop spans 12 amino acids. From germline, CDR1 is MDHEN and CDR2 SYDVKM. V lost 6 bases, J lost 3 bases, and 8 bases lay in between. The CDR3 sequence is CASSPSYTEAFF. The CDR3 region has the DNA TGTGCCAGCAGCCCGTCCTACACTGAAGCTTTCTTT.

The V and J genes are TRBV11-3 and TRBJ2-3, with D possibly being TRBD1 or TRBD2 (6 bases each). CDR1 and CDR2 from the germline V gene are SGHNT and YENEEA. The CDR3 runs to 13 residues. Trimming removed 5 bases from V and 7 bases from J, with 13 bases in between. CDR3 DNA: TGTGCCAGCAGCCCGGGGGCGGGACATACGCAGTATTTT. Its translation is CASSPGAGHTQYF.

This clonotype has ten or more counts. This chain joins TRBV20-1 and TRBJ2-1; D not certain. Germline V gives CDR1 DFQATT, CDR2 SNEGSKA (reference sequence). V lost 1 base, J lost 1 base, and 8 bases lay in between. The CDR3 loop spans 14 amino acids. The chain's CDR3 is CSARAARSYNEQFF. The CDR3 nucleotides are TGCAGTGCTAGAGCAGCTCGTTCCTACAATGAGCAGTTCTTC.

Ten or more counts support this clonotype. The CDR3 DNA reads TGTGCCAGCAGCCATCCGGGGACCGGGGAGCTGTTTTTT. Translation: CASSHPGTGELFF. The chain employs TRBV7-2 and TRBJ2-2; maybe TRBD2 (5 bases). This CDR3 has 13 amino acids. Trimming cost V 5 bases and J 5 bases, with 9 bases left between them. Germline CDR1 and CDR2: SGHTA and FQGNSA.

This clonotype was counted ten times or more. J is TRBJ2-7 and V is TRBV11-2; maybe TRBD1 (6 bases). Germline-derived CDR1 and CDR2 are SGHAT and FQNNGV. CDR3 length: 14 residues. The germline V and J ends were trimmed by 3 bases and 3 bases, with 12 bases remaining between them. This chain's CDR3 is CASSFDRQDYEQYF. The CDR3, as DNA: TGTGCCAGCAGCTTCGACAGACAGGACTACGAGCAGTACTTC. The variable domain in full, completed from reference TRBV11-2 and TRBJ2-7, reads EAGVAQSPRYKIIEKRQSVAFWCNPISGHATLYWYQQILGQGPKLLIQFQNNGVVDDSQLPKDRFSAERLKGVDSTLKIQPAKLEDSAVYLCASSFDRQDYEQYFGPGTRLTVT.

This clonotype came up many times. The junction and the germline gene differ at one end; a read error may be behind it. This chain links TRBV5-1 with TRBJ2-3, with 14 bases lining up with TRBD2. The CDR3 spans 16 residues. Germline CDR1 is SGHRS and CDR2 is YFSETQ. For the CDR3, the DNA is TGCGCCAGCAGCCCAGGGACTAGCGGGAGCATAGATACGCAGTATTTT. Its translation is CASSPGTSGSIDTQYF.

This clonotype was detected a few times. The CDR3 here is CASSQEGATDTQYF. In DNA, the CDR3 is TGCGCCAGCAGCCAAGAGGGGGCCACAGATACGCAGTATTTT. The chain recombines TRBV4-3 with TRBJ2-3; D may be TRBD1 (6 bases). V lost 0 bases and J lost 2, with 6 bases in between. Germline CDR1 is LGHNA and CDR2 is YSLEER. This CDR3 comprises 14 residues.

Many counts were recorded for this clonotype. The V call is TRBV30, the J call TRBJ2-7; TRBD1 matches at 12 bases. Germline values: CDR1 GTSNPN, CDR2 SVGIG (reference sequence). The CDR3 consists of 14 residues. V lost 5 bases, J lost 5 bases, and 7 bases stayed unmatched. CDR3 sequence reads: CAWGAGQGANEQYF. CDR3 in DNA: TGTGCCTGGGGGGCGGGACAGGGGGCCAACGAGCAGTACTTC.

The chain couples TRBV6-2 or TRBV6-3 to TRBJ2-7; 11 bases line up with TRBD2. The V gene's germline CDR1 is MNHEY and CDR2 SVGEGT. There are 13 residues in the CDR3. V lost 4 bases, J lost 6 bases, and 2 bases stayed unmatched. In nucleotides, the CDR3 is TGTGCCAGCAGTTCTAGCGGGGGGCTCGAGCAGTACTTC. It yields the protein CASSSSGGLEQYF.